Below are 21 T cell receptor beta chains sequenced from a single sample in a study of CD8 T cells in ankylosing spondylitis. Their antigens remain unidentified. TCRdb re-analysed the 5' RACE reads in MiXCR, keeping a single row per CDR3 protein. This sample carries 75,000 to 95,000 distinct CDR3 sequences, about 9% of them seen once, and the ten largest clones take 30% to 35%. Study-level results: Roughly eight highly homologous variants made up a TCR beta motif, and this motif appeared characteristic of ankylosing spondylitis blood.

Sequencing was performed on blood, either unsorted or a sorted T cell fraction (not recorded which). The receptors here all came from a male donor with ankylosing spondylitis.

The rearrangement joins TRBV5-6 to TRBJ2-1, with 13 positions matching TRBD2. Germline CDR1 reads SGHDT; CDR2 reads YYEEEE. This CDR3 spans 13 amino acids. The J segment lost 12 bases and the V segment lost 3 bases, leaving 3 bases of the junction unmatched. CDR3 nucleotide sequence: TGTGCCAGCAGCTCGGGACTAGCGGGACCGCAGTTCTTC. Translated: CASSSGLAGPQFF.

This clonotype came up many times. This rearrangement joins TRBV3-1 to TRBJ1-2; D possibly corresponds to TRBD1 (5 bases). The germline V gene encodes CDR1 LGHDT and CDR2 YNNKEL (reference sequence). This CDR3 is 18 amino acids long. The V end lost 2 bases, the J end lost 8 bases, and 27 bases lay between the germline ends. This CDR3 reads CASSQNVEVLRGGEGYTF. The DNA for the CDR3 is TGTGCCAGCAGCCAAAATGTCGAGGTTTTGAGGGGTGGAGAAGGCTACACCTTC.

The chain carries TRBV4-1 and TRBJ2-7; D is perhaps TRBD1 or TRBD2 (6 bases each). CDR3 length: 11 residues. Looked up from germline, CDR1 is MGHRA and CDR2 is YSYEKL. V lost 7 bases, J lost 9 bases, and 13 bases lay in between. The CDR3 here is CASKGGVGQYF. The CDR3 DNA follows: TGCGCCAGCAAGGGGGGAGTTGGGCAGTACTTC.

This clonotype came up a few times. This rearrangement joins TRBV6-1 to TRBJ2-4; possible D gene TRBD1, 5 bases. Trimming removed 6 bases at V and 1 base at J, with 22 bases between. Germline V gives CDR1 MNHNS, CDR2 SASEGT. The CDR3 spans 18 residues. For the CDR3, the DNA is TGTGCCAGCAGGGCCCGGGCAGGGCAGGATAGTGCCAAAAACATTCAGTACTTC. Its protein is CASRARAGQDSAKNIQYF.

The V call is TRBV7-2, the J call TRBJ2-5; 7 bases are a match to TRBD1. The V segment lost 6 bases and the J segment 5 bases; nucleotides outside the gene matches: 9. The germline gives CDR1 SGHTA, CDR2 FQGNSA. The CDR3 covers 14 residues. This CDR3 is CASRQTGLRETQYF. DNA of the CDR3: TGTGCCAGCAGACAGACAGGGTTGCGGGAGACCCAGTACTTC.

This clonotype has at least ten counts. The chain links TRBV27 to TRBJ2-1; D not certain. The CDR3 spans 16 residues. V gave up 6 bases and J gave up 6 bases, with 21 bases separating them. CDR1 is MNHEY, CDR2 SMNVEV, per germline (reference sequence). The CDR3 here is CASSPSPGNPINEQFF. CDR3 nucleotides: TGTGCCAGCAGCCCCTCCCCGGGTAATCCTATCAATGAGCAGTTCTTC.

V gene TRBV6-1 combines with J gene TRBJ1-2, with 8 positions matching TRBD1. The CDR3 is made up of 15 amino acids. Germline V lookup: CDR1 MNHNS, CDR2 SASEGT. V was pared by 6 bases and J by 3 bases, with 9 bases of the junction left unmatched. Written as DNA, the CDR3 is TGTGCCAGCAGCTTCGCCGAGACAGGGGACTATGGCTACACCTTC. As protein: CASSFAETGDYGYTF.

This clonotype has ten or more counts. The chain uses TRBV20-1 and TRBJ2-7; D ambiguous. CDR1 is DFQATT, CDR2 SNEGSKA, per germline (reference sequence). This CDR3 contains 13 residues. Trimming left V 6 bases short and J 5 bases short, with 17 bases between. The CDR3 protein is CSAHTTLGDEQYF. DNA for the CDR3: TGCAGTGCCCATACGACTCTGGGTGACGAGCAGTACTTC.

V gene TRBV23-1 combines with J gene TRBJ2-7; no firm D call. TRBV23-1 is flagged as an ORF with uncertain function. Trimming stripped 8 bases from V and 3 bases from J, with 8 bases between. The CDR3 is 11 amino acids. CDR3 in amino acids: CASRPDYEQYF. As DNA, the CDR3 is TGCGCCAGCCGGCCCGACTACGAGCAGTACTTC.

This clonotype occurred many times. This sequence joins TRBV27 and TRBJ2-3, with 11 bases identical to TRBD2. J lost 2 bases, V lost 5 bases, and 6 bases had no gene match. The CDR3 is 16 residues long. Germline CDR1 reads MNHEY; CDR2 reads SMNVEV (reference sequence). The CDR3 region has the DNA TGTGCCAGCAGTCCCTTAGCGGGAGGGCCCACAGATACGCAGTATTTT. This sequence encodes CASSPLAGGPTDTQYF.

This clonotype turned up a few times. This sequence joins TRBV5-8 and TRBJ2-4; the match to TRBD1 covers 11 bases. The germline CDR1 and CDR2 sequences are SGHTS and YDEGEE. The CDR3 consists of 16 residues. Trimming removed 4 bases from V and 3 bases from J; junction bases left unmatched: 6. The CDR3 sequence is CASSPGQGAVKNIQYF. In nucleotides, the CDR3 is TGTGCCAGCAGCCCTGGACAGGGGGCTGTCAAAAACATTCAGTACTTC.

This clonotype was picked up a small number of times. CDR3: CASSHTFEGSTLYNEQFF. The CDR3 DNA reads as TGTGCCAGCAGTCACACCTTTGAGGGCTCAACTCTCTACAATGAGCAGTTCTTC. This chain connects TRBV2 to TRBJ2-1; D may be TRBD2 (5 bases). The germline CDR1 and CDR2 sequences are SNHLY and FYNNEI. Trimming took 5 bases from V and 3 from J, leaving 23 bases between them. The CDR3 consists of 18 residues. Combining the CDR3 with reference TRBV2 and TRBJ2-1 gives the whole variable domain EPEVTQTPSHQVTQMGQEVILRCVPISNHLYFYWYRQILGQKVEFLVSFYNNEISEKSEIFDDQFSVERPDGSNFTLKIRSTKLEDSAMYFCASSHTFEGSTLYNEQFFGPGTRLTVL.

This clonotype was seen a handful of times. V and J are TRBV5-5 and TRBJ2-5; D perhaps matches TRBD2 (5 bases). Looked up from germline, CDR1 is SGHKS and CDR2 is YYEKEE (reference sequence). The CDR3 covers 15 residues. The V end was cut by 7 bases, the J end by 5 bases, with 21 bases between. The CDR3: CASLLQRQPGETQYF. CDR3 bases: TGTGCCAGCCTTTTACAGCGACAACCGGGGGAGACCCAGTACTTC.

V gene TRBV21-1 combines with J gene TRBJ2-7; TRBD1 is taken as the D call from the table, unchecked against the DNA. TRBV21-1 is flagged as a pseudogene. The CDR3 sequence is 16 residues long. The DNA for the CDR3 is TGTGCCAGCAGCAAAGCGCTTTACAGGGGGCCGGGCGAGCAGTACGTC. Encoded protein: CASSKALYRGPGEQYV.

The rearrangement uses TRBV25-1 and TRBJ2-1; TRBD2 aligns across 12 bases. Looked up from germline, CDR1 is MGHDK and CDR2 is SYGVNS. The V gene end was trimmed by 4 bases and the J gene end by 10 bases; junction bases not matched to a gene: 8. CDR3 length equals 15 residues. CDR3 protein: CASSGPSGRAREQFF. CDR3 DNA sequence: TGTGCCAGCAGTGGCCCTAGCGGGAGGGCCCGGGAGCAGTTCTTC.

The chain combines TRBV4-1 with TRBJ2-1; TRBD2 matches at 8 bases. This CDR3 comprises 17 residues. Germline CDR1 is MGHRA and CDR2 is YSYEKL. Losses at the gene ends were 1 base for V and 4 bases for J; bases not matched to a gene: 9. CDR3 loop: CASSQATTSATYNEQFF. CDR3 nucleotides: TGCGCCAGCAGCCAAGCTACGACTAGCGCGACATACAATGAGCAGTTCTTC.

In its sample, this clonotype was seen many times. This chain connects TRBV20-1 to TRBJ1-3; D is possibly TRBD1 (5 bases). Trimming took off 0 bases at V and 3 bases at J, with 15 bases between the two ends. The germline V gene encodes CDR1 DFQATT and CDR2 SNEGSKA (reference sequence). The CDR3 has 16 residues. The CDR3 DNA sequence: TGCAGTGCTAGAGATCTCCAGGGAATGGGTGGAAACACCATATATTTT. It specifies CSARDLQGMGGNTIYF.

There are many counts of this clonotype. The chain carries TRBV20-1 and TRBJ2-1, with a possible D match to TRBD1 (5 bases). The germline V gene has CDR1 DFQATT and CDR2 SNEGSKA (reference sequence). The CDR3 is 14 residues long. Trimming left V 6 bases short and J 6 bases short, with 18 bases between. The CDR3 DNA reads as TGCAGTGCGAAAAACAAACAGGATTTCAATGAGCAGTTCTTC. Translating gives CSAKNKQDFNEQFF.

The CDR3 is CASSIGPNTEAFF. The DNA of the CDR3 is TGTGCCAGCAGCATTGGCCCGAACACTGAAGCTTTCTTT. V is TRBV12-3 or TRBV12-4 and J is TRBJ1-1; the D is unclear. Deletions cut 6 bases from V and 1 base from J, with 9 bases between. This CDR3 spans 13 amino acids.

The chain links TRBV20-1 to TRBJ2-2; 8 nucleotides agree with TRBD2. With V trimmed by 0 bases and J by 4 bases, 22 bases remained unmatched. Germline V lookup: CDR1 DFQATT, CDR2 SNEGSKA (reference sequence). This CDR3 region has 21 residues. The CDR3 is CSARDWLERASGPSGTGELFF. The CDR3, as DNA: TGCAGTGCTAGAGATTGGCTAGAGAGGGCTAGCGGGCCCTCAGGCACCGGGGAGCTGTTTTTT.

There are many counts of this clonotype. J is TRBJ1-1 and V is TRBV27, with a possible D match to TRBD1 (5 bases). The length of the CDR3 is 15 residues. Germline loops: CDR1 MNHEY, CDR2 SMNVEV (reference sequence). Trimming took 0 bases from V and 1 from J, leaving 9 bases between them. CDR3 in amino acids: CASSLSRVGNTEAFF. The CDR3 bases are TGTGCCAGCAGTTTATCCAGGGTCGGGAACACTGAAGCTTTCTTT.